The 9 T cell receptor beta chains in this list originate from one sample, sequenced in a study of identifying expanded T cells in peripheral blood (dated by TCRdb to the late 2010s). Library prep was done by the immunoSEQ multiplex PCR assay. Imported from immuneACCESS, the table was reduced by TCRdb to in-frame sequences with V and J called. These copies leave out some clones; in studies compared against another copy, an unresolved V gene accounts for under half, and the cause of the remainder is not known. This sample has about 120,000 clones in its table, and approximately 84% of those were observed once. The top ten clonotypes cover 3% to 3.5% of the sample. Sequencing was carried out using blood. The source is a person aged 18 to 70 in good health.

V and J are TRBV19 and TRBJ1-1, with D unresolved. The V end was cut by 0 bases, the J end by 7 bases, with 12 bases between. The CDR3 extends over 14 amino acids. The germline CDR1 and CDR2 sequences are LNHDA and SQIVND (reference sequence). In DNA, the CDR3 is TGTGCCAGTAGTATAGATCGAGGTCGCGGTGAAGCTTTCTTT. This gives the protein CASSIDRGRGEAFF.

This sequence joins TRBV5-6 and TRBJ2-7, with D perhaps being TRBD1 or TRBD2 (5 bases each). Trimming took off 7 bases at V and 4 bases at J, with 18 bases between the two ends. The V gene's germline CDR1 is SGHDT and CDR2 YYEEEE. The CDR3 covers 14 residues. CDR3 DNA: TGTGCCAGCCAGACCTTGGGGGTTACTTACGAGCAGTACTTC. It translates to CASQTLGVTYEQYF.

The chain employs TRBV11-2 and TRBJ2-7; the D call may be TRBD1 or TRBD2 (7 bases each). V was cut by 5 bases and J by 5 bases, with 16 bases left in between. Looked up from germline, CDR1 is SGHAT and CDR2 is FQNNGV. The CDR3 has 14 residues. CDR3 loop: CASSPLQGRDEQYF. The CDR3 region has the DNA TGTGCCAGCAGCCCTTTACAGGGGAGGGACGAGCAGTACTTC.

The chain joins TRBV5-1 to TRBJ1-4, with D perhaps TRBD1 (5 bases). CDR3 size: 14 residues. Germline-derived CDR1 and CDR2 are SGHRS and YFSETQ. V dropped 3 bases and J dropped 7 bases, with 13 bases sitting between them. CDR3 in DNA: TGCGCCAGCAGCTCCCTGACAGACCCTGAAAAACTGTTTTTT. Translation gives CASSSLTDPEKLFF.

V and J are TRBV18 and TRBJ2-3; TRBD1 might be the D (6 bases). Per the germline V gene, CDR1 is KGHSH and CDR2 is LQKENI. The CDR3 runs to 16 residues. The V and J ends lost 0 bases and 6 bases respectively, with 16 bases between them. CDR3 DNA: TGTGCCAGCTCACCACCGGCGACAGGCGGCTCCGATACGCAGTATTTT. As protein: CASSPPATGGSDTQYF.

The CDR3 loop is CASSWTGGEKLFF. CDR3 bases: TGTGCCAGCAGCTGGACCGGCGGTGAAAAACTGTTTTTT. V gene TRBV7-2 combines with J gene TRBJ1-4, with D uncertain. V lost 4 bases and J lost 7, with 10 bases in between. Germline CDR1 SGHTA, CDR2 FQGNSA. The CDR3 extends over 13 amino acids.

The chain has TRBV29-1 and TRBJ2-1; 9 bases map to TRBD2. V shed 1 base and J 4 bases; nucleotides not matched to a gene: 5. The CDR3 covers 15 residues. Germline CDR1 SQVTM, CDR2 ANQGSEA. CDR3 amino acids: CSVEGAGGRYNEQFF. CDR3 nucleotide sequence: TGCAGCGTTGAAGGGGCGGGGGGGCGATACAATGAGCAGTTCTTC.

The chain couples TRBV27 to TRBJ1-5; no definite D call. V gave up 3 bases and J gave up 3 bases, with 3 bases separating them. Germline-derived CDR1 and CDR2 are MNHEY and SMNVEV (reference sequence). CDR3 size: 12 residues. In nucleotides, the CDR3 is TGTGCCAGCAGTTTCCTCAATCAGCCCCAGCATTTT. The encoded protein is CASSFLNQPQHF.

V and J are TRBV30 and TRBJ1-2; D is ambiguous. Trimming stripped 0 bases from V and 7 bases from J, with 9 bases between. The CDR3 is made up of 12 amino acids. Germline lookup yields CDR1 GTSNPN and CDR2 SVGIG (reference sequence). The CDR3 nucleotides read TGTGCCTGGAGTGTATCCAGACGTGGCTACACCTTC. This translates into CAWSVSRRGYTF.